The clone carrying this TCR beta chain was counted many times. A much larger clone differs by one base, so this may be a read error. The source of the sample is a study of metastatic and nonmetastatic thyroid tumors. Thyroid surgery was preceded by no treatment in any patient. MiXCR re-clonotyped the PCR reads for TCRdb. The data contain approximately 20,000 clones, 13% to 15% of them singletons. The CDR3 runs 14 residues. Trimming left V 3 bases short and J 5 bases short, with 14 bases between. The germline V gene encodes CDR1 SNHLY and CDR2 FYNNEI. This receptor was obtained from a female donor with papillary thyroid cancer or a benign thyroid nodule (not recorded which). Some clones in this sample may be carry-over from other donors' samples. The material sequenced was tumor tissue. The chain couples TRBV2 to TRBJ2-7; tentatively, D is TRBD1 or TRBD2 (5 bases each). The CDR3 protein is CASSEGETGNEQYF. DNA of the CDR3: TGTGCCAGCAGTGAGGGGGAGACTGGTAACGAGCAGTACTTC.